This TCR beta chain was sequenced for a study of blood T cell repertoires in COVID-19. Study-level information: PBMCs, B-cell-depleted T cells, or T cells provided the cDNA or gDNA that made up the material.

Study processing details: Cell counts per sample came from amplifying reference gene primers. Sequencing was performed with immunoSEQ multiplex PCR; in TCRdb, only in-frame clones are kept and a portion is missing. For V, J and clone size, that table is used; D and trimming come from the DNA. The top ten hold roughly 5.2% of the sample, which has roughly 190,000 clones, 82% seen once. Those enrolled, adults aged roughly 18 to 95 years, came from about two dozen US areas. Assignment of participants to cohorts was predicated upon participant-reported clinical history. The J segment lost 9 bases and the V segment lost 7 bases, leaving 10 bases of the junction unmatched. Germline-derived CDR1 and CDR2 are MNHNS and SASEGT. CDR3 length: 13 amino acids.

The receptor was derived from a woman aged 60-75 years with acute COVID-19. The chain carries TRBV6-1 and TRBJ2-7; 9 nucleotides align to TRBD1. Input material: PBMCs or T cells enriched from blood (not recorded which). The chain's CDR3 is CASNRDRDGGQYF. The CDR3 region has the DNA TGTGCCAGCAACCGGGACAGGGACGGTGGGCAGTACTTC.